This paragraph covers one T cell receptor beta chain sequence. Its antigen remains unidentified. Sorting isolated naive CD8 T cells as CD8+CD4-CCR7+CD45RA+ events. In germline, CDR1 is DFQATT, CDR2 SNEGSKA (reference sequence). V gave up 6 bases and J gave up 3 bases, with 15 bases separating them. There are 13 residues in the CDR3. These data are taken from a study of molecular identifiers for immune sequencing clone quantification. General study results and limits: Naive cells had under 1% of molecules in clones above 20 RNA copies, effectors over 98%. Underestimated sizes of highly expanded clones could result from identical TCR molecules that share a barcode. Spiked TCR RNA from one Jurkat cell reportedly showed up when mixed among roughly 1 million naive cells.

TCRdb re-analysed the PCR reads in MiXCR, keeping a single row per CDR3 protein. Found here are nearly 55,000 distinct CDR3 sequences, around 34% of them singletons; the top ten hold 3.5% to 4%. The sequence derives from a human donor in good health. Some libraries in this study had Jurkat cell RNA spiked in. This rearrangement joins TRBV20-1 to TRBJ2-7, with TRBD2 as a possible D gene (6 bases). Sequencing was performed on naive CD8+ T cells from blood, with Jurkat cell RNA spiked in. The sample's subset: FACS-sorted CD8+CD4-CCR7+CD45RA+ naive T cells. The CDR3 DNA follows: TGCAGTGCAGAAACTAGCAGTTACTACGAGCAGTACTTC. It encodes CSAETSSYYEQYF.